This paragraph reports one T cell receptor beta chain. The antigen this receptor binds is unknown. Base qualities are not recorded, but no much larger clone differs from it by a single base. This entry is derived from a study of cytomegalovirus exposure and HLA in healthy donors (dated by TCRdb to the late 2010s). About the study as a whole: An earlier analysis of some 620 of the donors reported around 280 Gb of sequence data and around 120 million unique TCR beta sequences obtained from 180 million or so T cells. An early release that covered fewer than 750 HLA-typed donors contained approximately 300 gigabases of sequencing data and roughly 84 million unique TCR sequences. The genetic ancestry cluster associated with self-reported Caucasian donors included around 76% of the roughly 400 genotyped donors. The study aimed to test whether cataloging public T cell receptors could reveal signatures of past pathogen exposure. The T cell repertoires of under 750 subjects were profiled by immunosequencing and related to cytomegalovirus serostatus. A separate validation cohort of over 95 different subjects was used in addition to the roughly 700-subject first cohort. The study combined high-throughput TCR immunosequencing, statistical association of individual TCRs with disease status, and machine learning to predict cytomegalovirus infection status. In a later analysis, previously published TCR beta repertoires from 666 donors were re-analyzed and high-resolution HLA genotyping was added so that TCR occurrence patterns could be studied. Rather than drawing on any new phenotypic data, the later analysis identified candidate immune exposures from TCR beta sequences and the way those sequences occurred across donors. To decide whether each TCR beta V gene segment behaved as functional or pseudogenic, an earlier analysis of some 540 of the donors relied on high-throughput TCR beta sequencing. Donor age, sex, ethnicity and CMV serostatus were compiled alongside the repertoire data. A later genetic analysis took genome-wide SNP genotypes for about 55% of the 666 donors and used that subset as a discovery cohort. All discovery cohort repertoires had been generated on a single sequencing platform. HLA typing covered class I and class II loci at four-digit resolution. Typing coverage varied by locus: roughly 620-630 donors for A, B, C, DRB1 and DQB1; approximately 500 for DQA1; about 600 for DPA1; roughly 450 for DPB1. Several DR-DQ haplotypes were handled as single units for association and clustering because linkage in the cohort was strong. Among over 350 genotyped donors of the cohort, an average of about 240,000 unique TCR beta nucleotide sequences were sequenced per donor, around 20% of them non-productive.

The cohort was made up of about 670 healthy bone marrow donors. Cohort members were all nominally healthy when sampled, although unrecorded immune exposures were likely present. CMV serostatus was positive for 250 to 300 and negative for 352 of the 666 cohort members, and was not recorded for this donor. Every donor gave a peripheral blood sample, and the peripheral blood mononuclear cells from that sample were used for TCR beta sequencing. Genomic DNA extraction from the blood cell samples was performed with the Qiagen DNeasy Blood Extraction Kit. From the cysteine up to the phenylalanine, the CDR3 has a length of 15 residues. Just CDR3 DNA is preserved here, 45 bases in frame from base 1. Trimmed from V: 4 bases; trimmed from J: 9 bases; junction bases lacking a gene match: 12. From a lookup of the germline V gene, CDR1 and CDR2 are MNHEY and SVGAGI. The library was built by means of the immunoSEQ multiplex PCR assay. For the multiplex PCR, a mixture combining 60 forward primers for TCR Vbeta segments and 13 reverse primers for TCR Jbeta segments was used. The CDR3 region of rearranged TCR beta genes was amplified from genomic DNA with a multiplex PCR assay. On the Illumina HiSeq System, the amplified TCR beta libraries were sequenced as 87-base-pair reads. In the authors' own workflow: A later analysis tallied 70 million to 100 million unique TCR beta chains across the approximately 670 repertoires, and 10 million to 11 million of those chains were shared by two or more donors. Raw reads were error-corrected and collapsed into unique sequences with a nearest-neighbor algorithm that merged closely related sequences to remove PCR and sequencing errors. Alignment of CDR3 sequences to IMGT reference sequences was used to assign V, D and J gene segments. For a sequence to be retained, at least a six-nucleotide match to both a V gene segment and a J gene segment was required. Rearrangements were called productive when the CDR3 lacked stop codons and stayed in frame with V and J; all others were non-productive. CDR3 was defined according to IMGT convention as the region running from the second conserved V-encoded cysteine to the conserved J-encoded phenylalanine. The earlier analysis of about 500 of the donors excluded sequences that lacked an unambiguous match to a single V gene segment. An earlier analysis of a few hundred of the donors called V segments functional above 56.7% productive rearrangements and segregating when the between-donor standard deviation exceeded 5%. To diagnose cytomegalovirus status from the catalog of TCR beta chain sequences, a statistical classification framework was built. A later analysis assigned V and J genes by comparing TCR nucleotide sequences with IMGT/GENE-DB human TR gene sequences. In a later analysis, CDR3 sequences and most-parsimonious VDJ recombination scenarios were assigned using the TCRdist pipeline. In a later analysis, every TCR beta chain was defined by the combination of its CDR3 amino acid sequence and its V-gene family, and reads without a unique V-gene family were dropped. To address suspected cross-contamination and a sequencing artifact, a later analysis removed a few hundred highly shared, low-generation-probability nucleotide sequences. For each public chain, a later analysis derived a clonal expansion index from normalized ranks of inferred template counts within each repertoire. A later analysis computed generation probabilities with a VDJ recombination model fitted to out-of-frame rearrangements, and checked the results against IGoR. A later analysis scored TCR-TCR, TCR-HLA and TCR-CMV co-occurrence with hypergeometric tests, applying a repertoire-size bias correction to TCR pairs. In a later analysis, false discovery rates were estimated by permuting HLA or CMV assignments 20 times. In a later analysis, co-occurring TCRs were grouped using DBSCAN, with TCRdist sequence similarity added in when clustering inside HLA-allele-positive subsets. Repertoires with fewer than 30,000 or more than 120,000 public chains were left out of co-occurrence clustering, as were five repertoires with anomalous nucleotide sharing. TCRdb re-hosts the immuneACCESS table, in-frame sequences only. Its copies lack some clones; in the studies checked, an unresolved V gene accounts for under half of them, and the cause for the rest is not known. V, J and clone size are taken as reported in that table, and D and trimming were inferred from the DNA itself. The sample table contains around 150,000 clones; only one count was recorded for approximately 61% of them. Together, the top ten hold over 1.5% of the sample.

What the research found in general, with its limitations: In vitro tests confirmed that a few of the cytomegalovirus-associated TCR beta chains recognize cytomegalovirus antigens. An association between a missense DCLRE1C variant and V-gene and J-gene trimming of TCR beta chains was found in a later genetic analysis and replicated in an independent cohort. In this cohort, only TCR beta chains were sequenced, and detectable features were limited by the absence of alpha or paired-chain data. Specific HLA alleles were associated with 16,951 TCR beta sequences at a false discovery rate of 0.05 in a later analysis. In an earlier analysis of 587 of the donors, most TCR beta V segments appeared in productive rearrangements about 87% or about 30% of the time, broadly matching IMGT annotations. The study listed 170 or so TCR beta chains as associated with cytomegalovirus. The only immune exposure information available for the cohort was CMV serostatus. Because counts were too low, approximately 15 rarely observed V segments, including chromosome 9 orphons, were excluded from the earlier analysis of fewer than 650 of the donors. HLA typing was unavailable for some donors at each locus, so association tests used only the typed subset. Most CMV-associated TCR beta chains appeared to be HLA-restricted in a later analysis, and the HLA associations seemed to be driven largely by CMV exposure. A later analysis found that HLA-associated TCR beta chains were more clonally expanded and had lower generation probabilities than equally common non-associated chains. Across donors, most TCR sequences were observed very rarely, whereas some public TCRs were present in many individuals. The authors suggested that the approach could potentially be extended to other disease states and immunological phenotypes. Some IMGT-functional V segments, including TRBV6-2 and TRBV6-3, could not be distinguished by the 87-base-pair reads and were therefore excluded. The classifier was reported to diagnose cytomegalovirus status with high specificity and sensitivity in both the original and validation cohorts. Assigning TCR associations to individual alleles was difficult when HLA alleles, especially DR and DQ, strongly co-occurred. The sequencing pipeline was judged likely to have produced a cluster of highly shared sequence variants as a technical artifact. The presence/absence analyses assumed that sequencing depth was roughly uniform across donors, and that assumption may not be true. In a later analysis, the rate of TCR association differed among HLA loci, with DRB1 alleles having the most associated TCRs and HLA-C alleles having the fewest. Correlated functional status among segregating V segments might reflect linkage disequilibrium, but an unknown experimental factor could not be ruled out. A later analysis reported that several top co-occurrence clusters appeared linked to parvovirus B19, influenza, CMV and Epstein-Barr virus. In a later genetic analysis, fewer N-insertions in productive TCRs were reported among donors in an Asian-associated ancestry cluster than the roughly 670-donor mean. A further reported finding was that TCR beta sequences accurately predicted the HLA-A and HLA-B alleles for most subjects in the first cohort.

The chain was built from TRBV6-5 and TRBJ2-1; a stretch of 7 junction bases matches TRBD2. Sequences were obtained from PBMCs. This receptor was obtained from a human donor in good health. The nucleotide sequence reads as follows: TGTGCCAGCAGTTCCCGGGGAGGGCGTCAGGGTGAGCAGTTCTTC. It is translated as CASSSRGGRQGEQFF.